This TCR beta chain stems from a study of molecular identifiers for immune sequencing clone quantification. The overall study: RNA, taken in replicates from about 20,000 or 100,000 naive CD8 cells, was split five ways, with four sequenced.

About this clonotype itself: Its target is not known. The junction departs from germline at one end; a sequencing error may be responsible.

Previously reported methods and listed TCR primers produced the bulk TCR libraries. Each CDR3 protein is one row after TCRdb ran MiXCR on the PCR reads. Of about 630,000 distinct CDR3 sequences in the sample, about 25% were seen once. Study-wide findings and caveats: Clones above 20 RNA copies contained over 98% of effector molecules but under 1% of naive ones.

Naive CD8 T cells, phenotype CD8+CD4-CCR7+CD45RA+, were sorted. This sequence originates from a human donor in good health. Some libraries in this study had Jurkat cell RNA spiked in. The sequencing sample was made of naive CD8+ T cells from blood, with Jurkat cell RNA spiked in. Subset given: FACS-sorted CD8+CD4-CCR7+CD45RA+ naive T cells.

In DNA form, the CDR3 reads TGCAGTGCTAGAGAAGGGCAGGGTTACGAGCAGTGCTTC. It codes for CSAREGQGYEQCF. V usage is TRBV20-1 and J usage is TRBJ2-7, with D possibly matching TRBD1 (5 bases). Germline V gene sequence: CDR1 DFQATT, CDR2 SNEGSKA (reference sequence). The CDR3 extends over 13 amino acids.